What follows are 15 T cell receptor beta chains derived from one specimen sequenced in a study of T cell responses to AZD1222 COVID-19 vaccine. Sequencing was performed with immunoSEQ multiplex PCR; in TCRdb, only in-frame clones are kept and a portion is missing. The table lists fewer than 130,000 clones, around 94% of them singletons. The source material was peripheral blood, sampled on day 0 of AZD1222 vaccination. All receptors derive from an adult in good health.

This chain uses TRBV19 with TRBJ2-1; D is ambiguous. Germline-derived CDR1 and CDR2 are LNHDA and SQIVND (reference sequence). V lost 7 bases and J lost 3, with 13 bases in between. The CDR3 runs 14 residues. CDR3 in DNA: TGTGCCAGTACCCCTAGGTACAGCTACAATGAGCAGTTCTTC. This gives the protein CASTPRYSYNEQFF.

CDR3 nucleotide sequence: TGTGCCAGCAGCTTGTGGACATACACTTTAGGGGGCACTGAAGCTTTCTTT. Translating gives CASSLWTYTLGGTEAFF. The rearrangement links TRBV5-6 to TRBJ1-1; tentatively, D is TRBD1 (6 bases). V was shortened by 1 base and J by 4 bases, with 20 bases between the two germline ends. The CDR3 spans 17 residues. CDR1 is SGHDT, CDR2 YYEEEE, per germline.

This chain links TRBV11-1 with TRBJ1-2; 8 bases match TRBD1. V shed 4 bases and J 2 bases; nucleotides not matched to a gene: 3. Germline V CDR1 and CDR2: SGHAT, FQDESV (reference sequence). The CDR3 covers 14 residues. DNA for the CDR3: TGTGCCAGCAGCTCGCGACAGGGGAACTATGGCTACACCTTC. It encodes CASSSRQGNYGYTF.

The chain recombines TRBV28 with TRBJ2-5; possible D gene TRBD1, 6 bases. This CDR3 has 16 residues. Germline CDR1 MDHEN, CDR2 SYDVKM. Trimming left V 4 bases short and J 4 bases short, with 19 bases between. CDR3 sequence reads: CASSSFFGLGGETQYF. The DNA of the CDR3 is TGTGCCAGCAGTTCCTTCTTCGGTTTAGGGGGAGAGACCCAGTACTTC.

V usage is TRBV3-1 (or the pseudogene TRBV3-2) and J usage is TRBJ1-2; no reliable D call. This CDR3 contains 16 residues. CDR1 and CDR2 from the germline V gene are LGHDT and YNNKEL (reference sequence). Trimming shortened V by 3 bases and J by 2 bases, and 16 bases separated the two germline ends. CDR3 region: CASSQWLGLSNYGYTF. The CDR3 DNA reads TGTGCCAGCAGCCAGTGGCTTGGTTTATCGAACTATGGCTACACCTTC.

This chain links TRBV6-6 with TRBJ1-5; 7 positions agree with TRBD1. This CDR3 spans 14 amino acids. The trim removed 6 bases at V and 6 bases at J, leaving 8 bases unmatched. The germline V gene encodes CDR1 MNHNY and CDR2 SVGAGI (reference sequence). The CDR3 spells CASRRGRGIQPQHF. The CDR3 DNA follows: TGTGCCAGCAGGAGGGGGCGCGGGATTCAGCCCCAGCATTTT.

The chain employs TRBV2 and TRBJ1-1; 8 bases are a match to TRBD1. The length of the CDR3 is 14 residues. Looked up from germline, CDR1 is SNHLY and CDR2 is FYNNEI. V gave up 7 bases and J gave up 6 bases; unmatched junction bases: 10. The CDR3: CASTLTRGRAEAFF. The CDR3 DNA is TGTGCCAGCACCCTGACCAGGGGGCGCGCTGAAGCTTTCTTT. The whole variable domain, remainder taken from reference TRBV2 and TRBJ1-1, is EPEVTQTPSHQVTQMGQEVILRCVPISNHLYFYWYRQILGQKVEFLVSFYNNEISEKSEIFDDQFSVERPDGSNFTLKIRSTKLEDSAMYFCASTLTRGRAEAFFGQGTRLTVV.

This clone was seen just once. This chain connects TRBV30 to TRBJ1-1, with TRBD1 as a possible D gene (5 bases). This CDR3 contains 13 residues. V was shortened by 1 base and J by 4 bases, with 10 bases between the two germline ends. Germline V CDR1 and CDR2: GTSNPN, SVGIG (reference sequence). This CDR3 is CAWSADISTEAFF. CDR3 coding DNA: TGTGCCTGGAGTGCGGACATAAGCACTGAAGCTTTCTTT.

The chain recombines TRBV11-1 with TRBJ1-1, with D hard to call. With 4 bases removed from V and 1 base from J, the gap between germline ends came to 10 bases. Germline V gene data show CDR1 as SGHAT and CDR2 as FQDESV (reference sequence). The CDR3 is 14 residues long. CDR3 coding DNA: TGTGCCAGCAGCTCGCCCCCAGAGAACACTGAAGCTTTCTTT. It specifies CASSSPPENTEAFF. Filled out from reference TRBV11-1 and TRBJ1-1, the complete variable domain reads EAEVAQSPRYKITEKSQAVAFWCDPISGHATLYWYRQILGQGPELLVQFQDESVVDDSQLPKDRFSAERLKGVDSTLKIQPAELGDSAMYLCASSSPPENTEAFFGQGTRLTVV.

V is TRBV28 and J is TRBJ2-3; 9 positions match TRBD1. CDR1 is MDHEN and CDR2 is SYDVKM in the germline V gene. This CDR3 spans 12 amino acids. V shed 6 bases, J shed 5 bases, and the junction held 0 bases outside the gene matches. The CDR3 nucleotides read TGTGCCAGCAGGACAGGGGGAGATACGCAGTATTTT. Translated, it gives CASRTGGDTQYF.

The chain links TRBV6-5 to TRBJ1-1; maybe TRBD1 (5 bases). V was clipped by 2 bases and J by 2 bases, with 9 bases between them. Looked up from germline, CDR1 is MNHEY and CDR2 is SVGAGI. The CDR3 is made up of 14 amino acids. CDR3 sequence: CASSYGTANTEAFF. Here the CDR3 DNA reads TGTGCCAGCAGTTACGGGACGGCTAACACTGAAGCTTTCTTT.

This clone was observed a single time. The CDR3: CASSVIPPPNTEAFF. CDR3 DNA: TGTGCCAGCAGCGTAATCCCCCCACCGAACACTGAAGCTTTCTTT. This chain joins TRBV9 and TRBJ1-1; no clear D gene. The CDR3 covers 15 residues. The V end lost 1 base, the J end lost 1 base, and 11 bases lay between the germline ends. From germline, CDR1 is SGDLS and CDR2 YYNGEE.

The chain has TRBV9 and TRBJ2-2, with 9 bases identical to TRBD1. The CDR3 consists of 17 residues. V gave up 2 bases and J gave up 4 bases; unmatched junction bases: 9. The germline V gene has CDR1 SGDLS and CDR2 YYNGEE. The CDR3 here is CASSVPAGQGFTGELFF. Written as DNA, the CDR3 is TGTGCCAGCAGCGTGCCAGCGGGACAGGGCTTCACCGGGGAGCTGTTTTTT.

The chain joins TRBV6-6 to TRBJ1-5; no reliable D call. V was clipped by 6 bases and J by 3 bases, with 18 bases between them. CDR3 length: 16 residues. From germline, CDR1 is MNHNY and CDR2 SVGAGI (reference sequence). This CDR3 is CASSRRGPDYNQPQHF. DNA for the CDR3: TGTGCCAGCAGCCGACGTGGACCGGACTACAATCAGCCCCAGCATTTT.

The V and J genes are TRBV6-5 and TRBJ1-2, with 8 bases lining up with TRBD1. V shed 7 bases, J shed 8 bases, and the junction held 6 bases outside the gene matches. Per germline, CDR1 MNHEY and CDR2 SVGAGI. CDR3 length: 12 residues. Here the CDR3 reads CASTRQGNGYTF. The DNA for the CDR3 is TGTGCCAGCACCCGACAGGGGAACGGCTACACCTTC.